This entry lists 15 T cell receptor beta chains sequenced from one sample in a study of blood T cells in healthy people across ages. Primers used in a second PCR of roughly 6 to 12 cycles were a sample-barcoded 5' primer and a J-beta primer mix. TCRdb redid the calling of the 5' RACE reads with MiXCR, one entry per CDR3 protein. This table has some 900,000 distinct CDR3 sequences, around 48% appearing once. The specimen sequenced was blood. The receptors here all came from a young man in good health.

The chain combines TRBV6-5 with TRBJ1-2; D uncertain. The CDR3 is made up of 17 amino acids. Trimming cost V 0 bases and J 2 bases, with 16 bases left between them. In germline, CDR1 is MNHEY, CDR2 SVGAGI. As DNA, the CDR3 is TGTGCCAGCAGTTACTCGACCCGGACCGGCGGGAACTATGGCTACACCTTC. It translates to CASSYSTRTGGNYGYTF.

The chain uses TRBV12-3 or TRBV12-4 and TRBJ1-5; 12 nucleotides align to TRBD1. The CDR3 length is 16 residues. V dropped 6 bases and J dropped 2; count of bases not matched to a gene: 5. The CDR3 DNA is TGTGCCAGCAGCCCTGGGACAGGGGGCGGCAATCAGCCCCAGCATTTT. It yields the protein CASSPGTGGGNQPQHF.

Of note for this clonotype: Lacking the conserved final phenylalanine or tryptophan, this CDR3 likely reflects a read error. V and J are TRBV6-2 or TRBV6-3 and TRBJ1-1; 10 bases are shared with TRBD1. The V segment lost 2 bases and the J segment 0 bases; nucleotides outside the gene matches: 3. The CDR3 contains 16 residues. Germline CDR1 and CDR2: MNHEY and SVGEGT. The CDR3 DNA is TGTGCCAGCAGTTACCCGGGACAGGGGTTGAACACTGAAGCTTTCTGT. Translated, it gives CASSYPGQGLNTEAFC.

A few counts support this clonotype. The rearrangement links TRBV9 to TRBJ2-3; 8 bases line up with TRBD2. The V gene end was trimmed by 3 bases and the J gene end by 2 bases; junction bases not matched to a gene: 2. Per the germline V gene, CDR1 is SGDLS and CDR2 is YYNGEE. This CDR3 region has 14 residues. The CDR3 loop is CASSAGGATDTQYF. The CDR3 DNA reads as TGTGCCAGCAGCGCCGGGGGGGCCACAGATACGCAGTATTTT.

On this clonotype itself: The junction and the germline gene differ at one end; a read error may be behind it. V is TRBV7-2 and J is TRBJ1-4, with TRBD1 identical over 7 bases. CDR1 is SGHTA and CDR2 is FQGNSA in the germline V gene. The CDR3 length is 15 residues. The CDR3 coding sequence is TGTGCCAGCAGCTTAGGGGGACAGACTAATGAAAAACCGTTTTTT. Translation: CASSLGGQTNEKPFF.

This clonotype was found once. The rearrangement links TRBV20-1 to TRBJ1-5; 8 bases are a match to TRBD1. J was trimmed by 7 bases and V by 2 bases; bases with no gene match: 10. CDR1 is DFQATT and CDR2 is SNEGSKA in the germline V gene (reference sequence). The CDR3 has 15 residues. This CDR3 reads CSARWETQGGQPQHF. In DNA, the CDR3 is TGCAGTGCTAGATGGGAAACACAGGGGGGGCAGCCCCAGCATTTT.

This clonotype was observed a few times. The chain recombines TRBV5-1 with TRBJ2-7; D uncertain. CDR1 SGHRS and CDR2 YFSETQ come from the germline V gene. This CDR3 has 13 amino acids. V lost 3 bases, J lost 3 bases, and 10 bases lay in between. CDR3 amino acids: CASSWGLGYEQYF. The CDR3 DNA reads TGCGCCAGCAGCTGGGGTTTGGGCTACGAGCAGTACTTC.

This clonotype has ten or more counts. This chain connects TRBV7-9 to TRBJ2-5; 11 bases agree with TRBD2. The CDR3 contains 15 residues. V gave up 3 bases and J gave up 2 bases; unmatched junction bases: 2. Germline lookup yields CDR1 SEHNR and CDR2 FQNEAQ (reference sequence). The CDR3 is CASSFLAGGQETQYF. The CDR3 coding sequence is TGTGCCAGCAGCTTCCTAGCGGGGGGACAAGAGACCCAGTACTTC.

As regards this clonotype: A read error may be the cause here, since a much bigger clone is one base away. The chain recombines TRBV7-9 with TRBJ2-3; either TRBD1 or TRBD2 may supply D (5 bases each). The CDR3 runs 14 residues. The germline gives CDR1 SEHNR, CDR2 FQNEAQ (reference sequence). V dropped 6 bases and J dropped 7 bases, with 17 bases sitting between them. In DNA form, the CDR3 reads TGTGCCAGCAGTTCGGGCCAGCGGACATATACGCAGTATTTT. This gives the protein CASSSGQRTYTQYF.

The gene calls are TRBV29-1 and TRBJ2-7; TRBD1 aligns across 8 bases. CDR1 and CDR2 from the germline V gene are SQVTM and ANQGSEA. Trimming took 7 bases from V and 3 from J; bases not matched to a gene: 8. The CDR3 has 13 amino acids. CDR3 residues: CSGGDRLNYEQYF. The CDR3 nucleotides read TGCAGCGGGGGGGACAGGTTAAACTACGAGCAGTACTTC.

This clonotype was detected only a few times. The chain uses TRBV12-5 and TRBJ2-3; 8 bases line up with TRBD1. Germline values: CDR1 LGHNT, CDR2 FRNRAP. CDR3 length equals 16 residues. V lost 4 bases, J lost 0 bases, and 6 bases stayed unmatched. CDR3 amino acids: CASGSGQGTSTDTQYF. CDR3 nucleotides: TGTGCTAGTGGTTCCGGACAGGGAACTAGCACAGATACGCAGTATTTT.

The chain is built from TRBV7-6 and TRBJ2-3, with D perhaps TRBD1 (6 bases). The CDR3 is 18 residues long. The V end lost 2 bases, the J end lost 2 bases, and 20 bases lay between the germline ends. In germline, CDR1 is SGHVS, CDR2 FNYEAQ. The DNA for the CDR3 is TGTGCCAGCAGCTTAAGGGGGATCGGGGAGAGACTCACAGATACGCAGTATTTT. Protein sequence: CASSLRGIGERLTDTQYF.

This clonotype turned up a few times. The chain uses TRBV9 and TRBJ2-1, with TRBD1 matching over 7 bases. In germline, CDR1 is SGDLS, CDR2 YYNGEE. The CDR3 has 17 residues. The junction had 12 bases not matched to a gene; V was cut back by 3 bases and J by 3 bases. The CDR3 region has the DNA TGTGCCAGCAGCGAGCATACTACAGGGGAAAGCTACAATGAGCAGTTCTTC. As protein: CASSEHTTGESYNEQFF. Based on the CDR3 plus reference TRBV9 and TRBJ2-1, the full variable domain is DSGVTQTPKHLITATGQRVTLRCSPRSGDLSVYWYQQSLDQGLQFLIQYYNGEERAKGNILERFSAQQFPDLHSELNLSSLELGDSALYFCASSEHTTGESYNEQFFGPGTRLTVL.

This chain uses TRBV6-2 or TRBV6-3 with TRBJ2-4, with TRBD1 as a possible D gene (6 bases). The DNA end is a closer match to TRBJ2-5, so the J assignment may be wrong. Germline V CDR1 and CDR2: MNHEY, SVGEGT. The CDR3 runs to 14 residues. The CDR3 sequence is CASSPFGQKETQYF. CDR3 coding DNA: TGTGCCAGCAGCCCCTTTGGACAGAAAGAGACCCAGTACTTC.

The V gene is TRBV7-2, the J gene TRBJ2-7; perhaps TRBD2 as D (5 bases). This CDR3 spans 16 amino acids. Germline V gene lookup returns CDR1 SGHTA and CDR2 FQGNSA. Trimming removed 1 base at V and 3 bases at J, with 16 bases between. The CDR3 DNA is TGTGCCAGCAGCTTAGACGCGGTCGGACTTGTCTACGAGCAGTACTTC. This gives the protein CASSLDAVGLVYEQYF.